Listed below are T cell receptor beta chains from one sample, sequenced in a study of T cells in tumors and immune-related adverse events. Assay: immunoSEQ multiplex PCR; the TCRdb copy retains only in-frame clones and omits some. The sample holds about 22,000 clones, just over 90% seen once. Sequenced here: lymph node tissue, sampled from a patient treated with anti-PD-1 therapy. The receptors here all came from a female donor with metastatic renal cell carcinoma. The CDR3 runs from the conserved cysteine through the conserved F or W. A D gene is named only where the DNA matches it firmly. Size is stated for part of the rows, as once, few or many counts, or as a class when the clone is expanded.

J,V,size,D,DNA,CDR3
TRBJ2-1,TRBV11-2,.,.,TGTGCCAGCAGCTTAGATCTTAGGCGGTTGCTGGATGAGCAGTTCTTC,CASSLDLRRLLDEQFF
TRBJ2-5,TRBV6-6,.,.,TGTGCCAGCAGTTACTTGAGGGAGACCCAGTACTTC,CASSYLRETQYF
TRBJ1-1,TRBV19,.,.,TGTGCCAGTAGTATCCTACCGACCGGAAAAACTGAAGCTTTCTTT,CASSILPTGKTEAFF
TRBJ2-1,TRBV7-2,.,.,TGTGCCAGCAGCTTAGCTCTTTTGGGCAATGAGCAGTTCTTC,CASSLALLGNEQFF
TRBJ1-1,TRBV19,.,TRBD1,TGTGCCAGTAGGACAGGGTGGAACACTGAAGCTTTCTTT,CASRTGWNTEAFF
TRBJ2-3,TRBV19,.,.,TGTGCCAGTAGTATATCAGATACGCAGTATTTT,CASSISDTQYF
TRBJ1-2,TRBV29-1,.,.,TGCAGCGTTCAAGACAGCGGGTATGGCTACACCTTC,CSVQDSGYGYTF
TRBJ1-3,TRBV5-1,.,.,TGCGCCAGCAGCTTGGAATTCCGGGACACCATATATTTT,CASSLEFRDTIYF
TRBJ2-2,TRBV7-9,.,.,TGTGCCAGCAGAAAAGGCACCGGGGAGCTGTTTTTT,CASRKGTGELFF
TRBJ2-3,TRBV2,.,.,TGTGCCAGCAGTGAATTTATTGCCGAGGCAGATACGCAGTATTTT,CASSEFIAEADTQYF
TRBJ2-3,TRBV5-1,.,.,TGCGCCAGCAGCTTGGATCTAGTGGGGACAGATACGCAGTATTTT,CASSLDLVGTDTQYF
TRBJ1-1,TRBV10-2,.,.,TGCGCCAGCAGCGGGACTCAGTACATGAACACTGAAGCTTTCTTT,CASSGTQYMNTEAFF
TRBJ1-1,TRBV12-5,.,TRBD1,TGTGCTAGTGGTTCGGGCAACAGGGGCTTGAACACTGAAGCTTTCTTT,CASGSGNRGLNTEAFF
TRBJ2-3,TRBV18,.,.,TGTGCCAGCTCACCGGGGGCGCGCACAGATACGCAGTATTTT,CASSPGARTDTQYF
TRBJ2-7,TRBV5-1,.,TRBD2,TGCGCCAGCAAACAGTCCACGCGGGAGGCCAACTACGAGCAGTACTTC,CASKQSTREANYEQYF
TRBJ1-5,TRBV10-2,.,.,TGCGCCAGCTCACCTGACGGGGGAGGGGCGATCAGCAGGCATTTT,CASSPDGGGAISRHF
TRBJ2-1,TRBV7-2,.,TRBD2,TGTGCCAGCAGCTTGGGACTAGCGTCCTACAATGAGCAGTTCTTC,CASSLGLASYNEQFF
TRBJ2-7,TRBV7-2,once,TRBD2,TGTGCCAGCAGCTTAGGCGGGAGCCCCGAGCAGTACTTC,CASSLGGSPEQYF
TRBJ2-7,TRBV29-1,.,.,TGCAGCGTTGAGGTCAGCGGAGACTACGAGCAGTACTTC,CSVEVSGDYEQYF
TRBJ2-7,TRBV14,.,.,TGTGCCAGCAGCCAAGATCTCTCACCCGGTTACTCCTACGAGCAGTACTTC,CASSQDLSPGYSYEQYF
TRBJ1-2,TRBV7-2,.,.,TGTGCCAGCAGCTTAGGGACTAACTATGGCTACACCTTC,CASSLGTNYGYTF
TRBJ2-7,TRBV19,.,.,TGTGCCAGTAGTCCTGAGGGGATCCGCTCAGGGCAGTACTTC,CASSPEGIRSGQYF
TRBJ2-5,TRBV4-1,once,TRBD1,TGCGCCAGCAGCCAAGAATACAGGGGATACCAAGAGACCCAGTACTTC,CASSQEYRGYQETQYF
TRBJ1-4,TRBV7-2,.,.,TGTGCCACTGCCCGGGGGATTGATGAAAAACTGTTTTTT,CATARGIDEKLFF
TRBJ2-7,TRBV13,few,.,TGTGCCAGCAGCTTAGAGGGGGACCCTTCCTACGAGCAGTACTTC,CASSLEGDPSYEQYF
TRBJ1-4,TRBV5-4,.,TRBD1,TGTGCCAGCAGCCCCGGGACAGGGGATAAACTGTTTTTT,CASSPGTGDKLFF
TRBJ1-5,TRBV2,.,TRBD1,TGTGCCAGCAGGGCTACCGGGACAGGGAGCAATCAGCCCCAGCATTTT,CASRATGTGSNQPQHF
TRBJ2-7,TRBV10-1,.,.,TGCGCCAGCACCCTACACTTGTTTCTCTACGAGCAGTACTTC,CASTLHLFLYEQYF
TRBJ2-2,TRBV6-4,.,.,TGTGCCAGCAGTCCGGGAAGGGGCACCGGGGAGCTGTTTTTT,CASSPGRGTGELFF
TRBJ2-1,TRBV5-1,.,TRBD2,TGCGCCAGCAGCTTGCGGCTAGCGGGAGTTAACAATGAGCAGTTCTTC,CASSLRLAGVNNEQFF
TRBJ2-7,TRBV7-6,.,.,TGTGCCAGCAGCTTAGTTACAGGAGCTGTCGCCGGCGAGCAGTACTTC,CASSLVTGAVAGEQYF
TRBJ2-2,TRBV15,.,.,TGTGCCACCAGCAGAGAGTGGGAGAACACCGGGGAGCTGTTTTTT,CATSREWENTGELFF
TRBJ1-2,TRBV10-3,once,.,TGTGCCATCAGTGCTAGGATCGAGAACGGCTACACCTTC,CAISARIENGYTF
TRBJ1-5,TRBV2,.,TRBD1,TGTGCCAGCGGAGGGGACAGGGTTAGTGATCAGCCCCAGCATTTT,CASGGDRVSDQPQHF
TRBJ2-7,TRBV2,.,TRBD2,TGTGCCAGCAGTGTGAAAGCGGGAGGCTTCTACGAGCAGTACTTC,CASSVKAGGFYEQYF
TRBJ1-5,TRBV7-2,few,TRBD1,TGTGCCAGCAGCTTAGCTGGGACAGATCAGCCCCAGCATTTT,CASSLAGTDQPQHF
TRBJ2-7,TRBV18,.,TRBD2,TGTGCCAGCTCACCACTAAGCGGGGGGTCTTACGAGCAGTACTTC,CASSPLSGGSYEQYF
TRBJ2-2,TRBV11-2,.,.,TGTGCCAGCAGCCCCGGTCAGTGGGATGTGAACACCGGGGAGCTGTTTTTT,CASSPGQWDVNTGELFF
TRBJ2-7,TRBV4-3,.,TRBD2,TGCGCCAGCAGCCAAGATTACGGGGGGGACACCTACGAGCAGTACTTC,CASSQDYGGDTYEQYF
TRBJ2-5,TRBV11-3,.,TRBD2,TGTGCCAGCAGCTCTGGACTAGCGGGAGGCCAAGAGACCCAGTACTTC,CASSSGLAGGQETQYF
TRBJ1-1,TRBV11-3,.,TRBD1,TGTGCCAGCAGTCTCCATAACAGGGGGGATAAACCTGAAGCTTTCTTT,CASSLHNRGDKPEAFF
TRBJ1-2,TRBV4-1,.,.,TGCGCCAGCAGCCAAGATAGGCCGGGACTGGGCTACACCTTC,CASSQDRPGLGYTF